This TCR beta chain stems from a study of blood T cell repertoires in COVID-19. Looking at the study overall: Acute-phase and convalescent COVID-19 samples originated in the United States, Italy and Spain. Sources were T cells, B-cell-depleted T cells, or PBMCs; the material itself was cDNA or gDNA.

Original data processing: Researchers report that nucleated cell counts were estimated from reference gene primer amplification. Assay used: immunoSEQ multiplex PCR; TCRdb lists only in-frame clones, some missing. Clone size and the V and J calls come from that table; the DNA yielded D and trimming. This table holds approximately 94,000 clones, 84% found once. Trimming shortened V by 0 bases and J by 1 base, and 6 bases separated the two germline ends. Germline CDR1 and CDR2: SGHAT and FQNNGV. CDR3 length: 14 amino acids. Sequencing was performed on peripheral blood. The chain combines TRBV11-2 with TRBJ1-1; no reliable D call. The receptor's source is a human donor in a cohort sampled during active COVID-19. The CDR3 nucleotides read TGTGCCAGCAGCTTAGAACACCAGAACACTGAAGCTTTCTTT. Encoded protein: CASSLEHQNTEAFF.